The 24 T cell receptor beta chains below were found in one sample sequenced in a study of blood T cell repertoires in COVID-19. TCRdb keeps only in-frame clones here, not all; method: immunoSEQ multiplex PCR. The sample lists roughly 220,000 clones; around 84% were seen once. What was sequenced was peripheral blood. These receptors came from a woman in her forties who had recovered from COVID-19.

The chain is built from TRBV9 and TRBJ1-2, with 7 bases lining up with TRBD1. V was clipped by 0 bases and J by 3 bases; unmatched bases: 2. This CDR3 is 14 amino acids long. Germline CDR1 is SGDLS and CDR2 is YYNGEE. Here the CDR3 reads CASSVVGGDYGYTF. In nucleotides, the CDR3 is TGTGCCAGCAGCGTAGTAGGGGGCGACTATGGCTACACCTTC.

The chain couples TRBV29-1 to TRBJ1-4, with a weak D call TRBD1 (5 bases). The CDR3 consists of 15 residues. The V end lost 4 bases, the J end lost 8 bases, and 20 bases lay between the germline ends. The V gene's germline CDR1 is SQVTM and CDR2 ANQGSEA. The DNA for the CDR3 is TGCAGCGTTGTCTTCTTTGGGCAGGGTGGAGAAAAACTGTTTTTT. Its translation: CSVVFFGQGGEKLFF.

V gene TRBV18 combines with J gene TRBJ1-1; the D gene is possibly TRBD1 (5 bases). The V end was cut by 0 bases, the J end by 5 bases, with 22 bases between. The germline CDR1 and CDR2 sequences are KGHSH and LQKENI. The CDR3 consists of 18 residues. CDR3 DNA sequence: TGTGCCAGCTCACCACCGATGATTTCGGGGGGGAGTGGGACTGAAGCTTTCTTT. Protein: CASSPPMISGGSGTEAFF.

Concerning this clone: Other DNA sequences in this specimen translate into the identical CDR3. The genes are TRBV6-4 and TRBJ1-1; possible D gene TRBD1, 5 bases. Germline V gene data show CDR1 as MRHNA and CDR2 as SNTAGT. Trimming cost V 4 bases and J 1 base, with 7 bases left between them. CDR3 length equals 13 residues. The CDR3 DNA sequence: TGTGCCAGCAGTGCAGGGCAGAACACTGAAGCTTTCTTT. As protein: CASSAGQNTEAFF.

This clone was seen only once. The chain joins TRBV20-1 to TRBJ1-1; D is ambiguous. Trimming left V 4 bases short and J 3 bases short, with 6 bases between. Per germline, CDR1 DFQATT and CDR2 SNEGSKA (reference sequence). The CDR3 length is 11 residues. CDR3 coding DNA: TGCAGTGCTAACGCAGACACTGAAGCTTTCTTT. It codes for CSANADTEAFF.

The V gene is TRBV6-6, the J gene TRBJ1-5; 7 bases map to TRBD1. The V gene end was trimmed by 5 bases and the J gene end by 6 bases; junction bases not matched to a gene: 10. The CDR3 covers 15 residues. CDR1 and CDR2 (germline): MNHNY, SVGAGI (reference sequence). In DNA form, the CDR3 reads TGTGCCAGCAGTCGGACAGGCGGGTCGGGTCAGCCCCAGCATTTT. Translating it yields CASSRTGGSGQPQHF.

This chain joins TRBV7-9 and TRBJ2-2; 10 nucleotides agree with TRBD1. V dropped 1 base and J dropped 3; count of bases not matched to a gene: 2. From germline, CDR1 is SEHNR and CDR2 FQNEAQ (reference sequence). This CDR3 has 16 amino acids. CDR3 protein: CASSLGTGGHTGELFF. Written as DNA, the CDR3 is TGTGCCAGCAGCTTAGGGACAGGGGGACACACCGGGGAGCTGTTTTTT.

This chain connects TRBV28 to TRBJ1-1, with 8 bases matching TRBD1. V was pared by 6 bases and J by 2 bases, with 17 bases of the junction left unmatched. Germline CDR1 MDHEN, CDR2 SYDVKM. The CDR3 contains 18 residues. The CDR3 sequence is CASSLTGDVWSVNTEAFF. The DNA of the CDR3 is TGTGCCAGCAGCCTGACAGGGGATGTATGGTCCGTAAACACTGAAGCTTTCTTT.

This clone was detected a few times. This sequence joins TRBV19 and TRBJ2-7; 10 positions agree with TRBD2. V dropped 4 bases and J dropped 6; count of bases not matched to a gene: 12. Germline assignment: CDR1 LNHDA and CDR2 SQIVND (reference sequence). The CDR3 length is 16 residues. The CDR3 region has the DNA TGTGCCAGTAGTACTATAGCGGGGGGAATTGATGGCGAGCAGTACTTC. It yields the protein CASSTIAGGIDGEQYF. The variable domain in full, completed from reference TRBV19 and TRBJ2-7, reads DGGITQSPKYLFRKEGQNVTLSCEQNLNHDAMYWYRQDPGQGLRLIYYSQIVNDFQKGDIAEGYSVSREKKESFPLTVTSAQKNPTAFYLCASSTIAGGIDGEQYFGPGTRLTVT.

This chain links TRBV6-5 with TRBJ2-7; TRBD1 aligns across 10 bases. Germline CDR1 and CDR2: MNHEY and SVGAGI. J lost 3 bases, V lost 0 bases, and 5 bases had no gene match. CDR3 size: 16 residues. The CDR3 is CASSYSMTGGSYEQYF. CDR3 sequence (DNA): TGTGCCAGCAGTTACTCCATGACAGGGGGCAGCTACGAGCAGTACTTC.

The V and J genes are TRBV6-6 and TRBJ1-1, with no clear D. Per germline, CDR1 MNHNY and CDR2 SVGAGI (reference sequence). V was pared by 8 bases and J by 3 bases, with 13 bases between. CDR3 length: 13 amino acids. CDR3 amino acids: CASRVRGDTEAFF. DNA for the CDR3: TGTGCCAGCCGCGTTCGCGGAGACACTGAAGCTTTCTTT.

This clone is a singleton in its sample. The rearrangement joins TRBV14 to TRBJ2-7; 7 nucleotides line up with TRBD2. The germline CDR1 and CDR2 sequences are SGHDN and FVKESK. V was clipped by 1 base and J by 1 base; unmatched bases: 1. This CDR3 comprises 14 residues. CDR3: CASSQGGGSYEQYF. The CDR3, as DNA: TGTGCCAGCAGCCAAGGGGGGGGATCCTACGAGCAGTACTTC.

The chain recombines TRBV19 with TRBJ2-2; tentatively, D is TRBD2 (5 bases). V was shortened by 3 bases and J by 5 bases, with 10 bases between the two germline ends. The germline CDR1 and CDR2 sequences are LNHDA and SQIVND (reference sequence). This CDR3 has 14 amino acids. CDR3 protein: CASSIWSGTGELFF. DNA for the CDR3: TGTGCCAGTAGTATTTGGTCGGGGACCGGGGAGCTGTTTTTT.

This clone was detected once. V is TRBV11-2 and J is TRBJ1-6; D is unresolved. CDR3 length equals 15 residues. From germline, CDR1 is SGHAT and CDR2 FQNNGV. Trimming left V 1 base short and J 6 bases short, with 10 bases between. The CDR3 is CASSLGGAFNSPLHF. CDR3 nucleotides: TGTGCCAGCAGCTTAGGAGGAGCATTTAATTCACCCCTCCACTTT.

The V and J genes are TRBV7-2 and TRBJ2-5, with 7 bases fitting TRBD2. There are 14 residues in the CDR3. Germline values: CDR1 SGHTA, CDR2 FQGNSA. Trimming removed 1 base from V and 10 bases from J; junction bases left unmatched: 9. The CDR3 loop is CASSLGTTPSGQYF. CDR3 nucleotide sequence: TGTGCCAGCAGCTTAGGGACTACCCCTAGCGGCCAGTACTTC.

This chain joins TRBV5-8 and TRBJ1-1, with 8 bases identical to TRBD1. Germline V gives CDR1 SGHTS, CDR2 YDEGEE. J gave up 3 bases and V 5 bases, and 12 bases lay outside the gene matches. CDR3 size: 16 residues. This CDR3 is CASSSGGLGVYTEAFF. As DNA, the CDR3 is TGTGCCAGCAGTTCAGGGGGCTTGGGGGTTTACACTGAAGCTTTCTTT.

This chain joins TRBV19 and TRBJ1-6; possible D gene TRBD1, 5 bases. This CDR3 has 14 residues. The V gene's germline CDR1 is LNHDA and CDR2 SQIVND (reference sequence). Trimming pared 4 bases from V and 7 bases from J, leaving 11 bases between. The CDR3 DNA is TGTGCCAGTAGTAACGGGGGGAGAAATTCACCCCTCCACTTT. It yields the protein CASSNGGRNSPLHF.

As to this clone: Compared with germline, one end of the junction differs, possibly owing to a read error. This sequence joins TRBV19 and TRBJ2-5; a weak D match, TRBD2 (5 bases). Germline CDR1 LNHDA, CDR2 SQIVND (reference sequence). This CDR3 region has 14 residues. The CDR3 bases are TGTGCCAGTAGTATTTCTGGCGGGCAAGGGACCCAGTACTTC. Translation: CASSISGGQGTQYF.

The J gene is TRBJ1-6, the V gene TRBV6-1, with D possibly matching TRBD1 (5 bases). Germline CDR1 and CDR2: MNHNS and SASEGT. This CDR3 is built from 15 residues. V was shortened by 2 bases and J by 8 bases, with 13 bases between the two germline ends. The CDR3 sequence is CASSEYQGSDSPLHF. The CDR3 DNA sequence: TGTGCCAGCAGTGAATATCAGGGTTCAGATTCACCCCTCCACTTT.

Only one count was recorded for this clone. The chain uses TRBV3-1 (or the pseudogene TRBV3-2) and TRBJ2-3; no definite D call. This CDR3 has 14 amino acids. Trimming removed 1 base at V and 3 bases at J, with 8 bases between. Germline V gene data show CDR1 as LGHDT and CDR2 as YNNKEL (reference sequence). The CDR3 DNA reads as TGTGCCAGCAGCCAAGCAGGCTTGACAGATACGCAGTATTTT. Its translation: CASSQAGLTDTQYF.

The CDR3 reads CASTHLDSWGEQYF. The CDR3 DNA reads as TGTGCCAGCACCCACCTGGACAGTTGGGGAGAGCAGTACTTC. This sequence joins TRBV11-3 and TRBJ2-7; possibly TRBD1 for D (6 bases). The ends were cut back, 7 bases at V and 7 bases at J, with 20 bases in the middle. The CDR3 has 14 amino acids. The germline gives CDR1 SGHNT, CDR2 YENEEA.

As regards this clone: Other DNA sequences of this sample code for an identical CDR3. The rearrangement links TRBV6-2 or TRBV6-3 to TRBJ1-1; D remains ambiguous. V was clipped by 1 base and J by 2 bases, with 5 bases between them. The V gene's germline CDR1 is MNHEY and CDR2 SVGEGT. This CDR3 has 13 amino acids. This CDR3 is CASSYLLNTEAFF. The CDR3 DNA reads TGTGCCAGCAGTTACTTGCTAAACACTGAAGCTTTCTTT.

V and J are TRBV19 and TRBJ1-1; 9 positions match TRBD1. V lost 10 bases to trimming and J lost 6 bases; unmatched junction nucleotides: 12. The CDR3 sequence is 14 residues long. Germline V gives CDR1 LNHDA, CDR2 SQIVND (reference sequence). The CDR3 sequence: CATDNRGLGAEAFF. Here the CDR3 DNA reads TGTGCCACCGATAACAGGGGGCTTGGCGCTGAAGCTTTCTTT.

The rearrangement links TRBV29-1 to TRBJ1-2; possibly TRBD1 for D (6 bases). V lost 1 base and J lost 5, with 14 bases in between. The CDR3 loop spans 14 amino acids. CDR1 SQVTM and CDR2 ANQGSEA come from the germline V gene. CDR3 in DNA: TGCAGCGTTGAAGGAGGGACAAGTGATTATGGCTACACCTTC. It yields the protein CSVEGGTSDYGYTF.